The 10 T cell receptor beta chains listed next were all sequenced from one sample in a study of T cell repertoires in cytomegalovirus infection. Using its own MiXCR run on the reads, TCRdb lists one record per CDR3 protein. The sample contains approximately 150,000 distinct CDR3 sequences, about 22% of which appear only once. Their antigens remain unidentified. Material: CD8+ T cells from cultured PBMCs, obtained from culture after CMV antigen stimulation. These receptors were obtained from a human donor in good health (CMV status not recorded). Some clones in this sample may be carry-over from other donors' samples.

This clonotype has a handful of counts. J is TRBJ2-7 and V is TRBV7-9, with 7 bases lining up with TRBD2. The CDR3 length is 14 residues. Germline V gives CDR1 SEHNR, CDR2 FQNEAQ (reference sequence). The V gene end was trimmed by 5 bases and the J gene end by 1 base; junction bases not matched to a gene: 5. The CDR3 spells CASSPAGRSYEQYF. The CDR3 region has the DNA TGTGCCAGCAGCCCAGCGGGGCGATCCTACGAGCAGTACTTC. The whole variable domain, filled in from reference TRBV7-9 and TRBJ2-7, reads DTGVSQNPRHKITKRGQNVTFRCDPISEHNRLYWYRQTLGQGPEFLTYFQNEAQLEKSRLLSDRFSAERPKGSFSTLEIQRTEQGDSAMYLCASSPAGRSYEQYFGPGTRLTVT.

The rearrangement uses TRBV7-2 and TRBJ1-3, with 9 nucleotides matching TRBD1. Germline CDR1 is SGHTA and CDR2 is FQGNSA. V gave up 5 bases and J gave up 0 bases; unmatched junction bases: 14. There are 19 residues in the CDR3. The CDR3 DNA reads TGTGCCAGCAGCCTTGGGCTGACAGGGGGGAAATTCTCTGGAAACACCATATATTTT. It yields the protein CASSLGLTGGKFSGNTIYF.

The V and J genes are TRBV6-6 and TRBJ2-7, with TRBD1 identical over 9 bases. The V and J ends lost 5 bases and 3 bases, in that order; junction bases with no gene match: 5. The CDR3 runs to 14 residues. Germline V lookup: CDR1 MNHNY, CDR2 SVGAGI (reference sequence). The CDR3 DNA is TGTGCCAGCAGTGAGGACAGGGGTGTCTACGAGCAGTACTTC. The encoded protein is CASSEDRGVYEQYF.

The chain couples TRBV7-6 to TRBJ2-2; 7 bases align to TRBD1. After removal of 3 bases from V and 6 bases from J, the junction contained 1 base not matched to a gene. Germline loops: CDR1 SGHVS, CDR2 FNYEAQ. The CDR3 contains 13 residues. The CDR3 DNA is TGTGCCAGCAGCTTCGGACAGGCCGGGGAGCTGTTTTTT. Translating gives CASSFGQAGELFF.

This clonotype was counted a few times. The CDR3 region has the DNA TGTGCCAGCAGTGAAGACAGGGCCGCAGATACGCAGTATTTT. The encoded protein is CASSEDRAADTQYF. The chain couples TRBV2 to TRBJ2-3, with D perhaps matching TRBD1 (6 bases). The germline V gene encodes CDR1 SNHLY and CDR2 FYNNEI. V was trimmed by 1 base and J by 4 bases, leaving 9 bases between them. The CDR3 consists of 14 residues.

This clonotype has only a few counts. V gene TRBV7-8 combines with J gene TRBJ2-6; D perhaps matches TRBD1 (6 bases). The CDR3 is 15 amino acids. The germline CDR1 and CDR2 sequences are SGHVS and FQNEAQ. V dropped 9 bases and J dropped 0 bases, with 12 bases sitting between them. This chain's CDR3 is CARPDRSSGANVLTF. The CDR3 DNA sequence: TGTGCCAGGCCCGACAGGAGCTCTGGGGCCAACGTCCTGACTTTC.

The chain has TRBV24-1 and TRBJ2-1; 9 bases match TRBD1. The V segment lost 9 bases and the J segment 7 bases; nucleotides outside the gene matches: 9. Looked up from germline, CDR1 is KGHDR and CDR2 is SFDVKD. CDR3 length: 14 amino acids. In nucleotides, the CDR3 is TGTGCCACCGGACAAACAGGGGGCGGGAATGAGCAGTTCTTC. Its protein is CATGQTGGGNEQFF.

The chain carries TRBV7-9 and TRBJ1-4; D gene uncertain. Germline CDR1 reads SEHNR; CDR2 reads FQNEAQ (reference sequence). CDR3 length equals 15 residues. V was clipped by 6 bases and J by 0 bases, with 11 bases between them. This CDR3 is CASRTQSSTNEKLFF. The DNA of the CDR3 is TGTGCCAGCAGGACACAATCGTCAACTAATGAAAAACTGTTTTTT.

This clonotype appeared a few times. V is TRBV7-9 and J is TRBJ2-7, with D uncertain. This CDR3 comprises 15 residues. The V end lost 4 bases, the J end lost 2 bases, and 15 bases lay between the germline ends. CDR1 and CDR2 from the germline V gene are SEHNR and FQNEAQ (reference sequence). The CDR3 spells CASSSEKDGTYEQYF. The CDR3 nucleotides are TGTGCCAGCAGCTCTGAGAAGGATGGGACCTACGAGCAGTACTTC.

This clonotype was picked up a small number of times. The CDR3 coding sequence is TGTGCCAGCAGCCCCGGGACTAGTGTTTCCGAGACCCAGTACTTC. Residues: CASSPGTSVSETQYF. This chain joins TRBV7-2 and TRBJ2-5, with 8 nucleotides matching TRBD2. Losses at the gene ends were 5 bases for V and 5 bases for J; bases not matched to a gene: 10. CDR1 is SGHTA, CDR2 FQGNSA, per germline. The CDR3 runs 15 residues.